Below, 5 T cell receptor beta chains from the same sample are listed, as sequenced in a study of cytomegalovirus exposure and HLA in healthy donors. Use of 60 Vbeta and 13 Jbeta primers characterized the PCR. Clones were sequenced by immunoSEQ multiplex PCR, and TCRdb holds only the in-frame ones, with some missing. The profile covers approximately 170,000 clones, with 65% to 85% appearing a single time and 2% to 2.5% taken by the ten largest. What was sequenced was PBMCs. Every receptor here comes from a male donor in good health and CMV-seronegative.

For this clone: The junction and the germline gene differ at one end; a read error may be behind it. V is TRBV7-2 and J is TRBJ2-7; D not resolved. This CDR3 comprises 18 residues. Germline CDR1 is SGHTA and CDR2 is FQGNSA. The CDR3 loop reads CASSLALIPLGSSDEQYF. CDR3 nucleotides: TGTGCCAGCAGCTTAGCGTTGATCCCTTTGGGTAGCTCCGACGAGCAGTACTTC.

The V and J genes are TRBV29-1 and TRBJ1-1; D possibly corresponds to TRBD1 (5 bases). CDR3 length equals 13 residues. Trimming took 4 bases from V and 0 from J, leaving 9 bases between them. Per the germline V gene, CDR1 is SQVTM and CDR2 is ANQGSEA. The CDR3 bases are TGCAGCGTTGCCAAGGGGCTGAACACTGAAGCTTTCTTT. Encoded protein: CSVAKGLNTEAFF.

This clone was detected only a few times. The V call is TRBV5-6, the J call TRBJ1-2, with 9 bases lining up with TRBD1. Germline loops: CDR1 SGHDT, CDR2 YYEEEE. The trim removed 5 bases at V and 5 bases at J, leaving 4 bases unmatched. CDR3 length equals 13 residues. The CDR3 coding sequence is TGTGCCAGCAGGGCCGGGACAGGGTATGGCTACACCTTC. It yields the protein CASRAGTGYGYTF. Together with reference TRBV5-6 and TRBJ1-2, the CDR3 gives the full variable domain: DAGVTQSPTHLIKTRGQQVTLRCSPKSGHDTVSWYQQALGQGPQFIFQYYEEEERQRGNFPDRFSGHQFPNYSSELNVNALLLGDSALYLCASRAGTGYGYTFGSGTRLTVV.

This chain connects TRBV5-1 to TRBJ1-1, with 9 bases aligning to TRBD1. The CDR3 contains 17 residues. Per germline, CDR1 SGHRS and CDR2 YFSETQ. Trimming at V came to 3 bases and at J to 1 base, leaving 10 bases not matched to a gene. CDR3 DNA sequence: TGCGCCAGCAGCTCTCGACCACAGGGGGCTGGGAACACTGAAGCTTTCTTT. This sequence encodes CASSSRPQGAGNTEAFF.

This rearrangement joins TRBV5-4 to TRBJ2-3, with D possibly TRBD2 on 6 matching bases. With 1 base removed from V and 1 base from J, the gap between germline ends came to 13 bases. The germline gives CDR1 SGHNT, CDR2 YYREEE (reference sequence). The CDR3 length is 16 residues. The CDR3 reads CASSLRVGGGTDTQYF. As DNA, the CDR3 is TGTGCCAGCAGCTTGCGTGTAGGCGGGGGCACAGATACGCAGTATTTT.